These 24 T cell receptor beta chains originate from one sample sequenced in a study of blood T cell repertoires in COVID-19. Only in-frame clones appear in the TCRdb table, and some are missing; sequencing was by immunoSEQ multiplex PCR. The data hold tens of thousands of clones, with less than 85% observed a single time. Source material: peripheral blood. The receptors here all came from a man aged 55 to 70 with acute or convalescent COVID-19.

The chain combines TRBV7-8 with TRBJ1-2; a possible D gene is TRBD1 (5 bases). V was clipped by 1 base and J by 8 bases, with 23 bases between them. This CDR3 contains 17 residues. The germline V gene encodes CDR1 SGHVS and CDR2 FQNEAQ. CDR3 DNA sequence: TGTGCCAGCAGCTTAGTGGCGGCAGGGAAAGGTAGATACGGCTACACCTTC. Protein sequence: CASSLVAAGKGRYGYTF.

This clone was recorded only once. J is TRBJ1-1 and V is TRBV29-1; the match to TRBD1 covers 8 bases. The CDR3 totals 13 residues. Trimming took 6 bases from V and 7 from J; bases not matched to a gene: 10. CDR1 SQVTM and CDR2 ANQGSEA come from the germline V gene. CDR3 residues: CSVGTGGPSEAFF. CDR3 in DNA: TGCAGCGTGGGGACAGGCGGGCCCAGTGAAGCTTTCTTT.

The chain couples TRBV2 to TRBJ1-6; D uncertain. Trimming cost V 0 bases and J 9 bases, with 6 bases left between them. CDR3 size: 13 residues. Germline loops: CDR1 SNHLY, CDR2 FYNNEI. CDR3 sequence reads: CASSEAPRSPLHF. Written as DNA, the CDR3 is TGTGCCAGCAGTGAAGCCCCGCGTTCACCCCTCCACTTT.

This chain links TRBV23-1 with TRBJ1-5, with D possibly matching TRBD1 (5 bases). TRBV23-1 is flagged as an ORF with uncertain function. V lost 2 bases to trimming and J lost 2 bases, with 22 bases between them. The CDR3 has 19 amino acids. The chain's CDR3 is CASSQSSQGWKEGNQPQHF. DNA for the CDR3: TGCGCCAGCAGTCAAAGCAGTCAGGGATGGAAGGAAGGCAATCAGCCCCAGCATTTT.

The chain is built from TRBV3-1 (or the pseudogene TRBV3-2) and TRBJ1-6; 8 nucleotides align to TRBD1. Germline loops: CDR1 LGHDT, CDR2 YNNKEL (reference sequence). Trimming at V came to 2 bases and at J to 4 bases, leaving 4 bases not matched to a gene. This CDR3 comprises 16 residues. CDR3 protein: CASSQTGQGYNSPLHF. CDR3 DNA: TGTGCCAGCAGCCAAACCGGACAGGGTTATAATTCACCCCTCCACTTT.

The chain couples TRBV24-1 to TRBJ1-1; TRBD1 might be the D (5 bases). Germline loops: CDR1 KGHDR, CDR2 SFDVKD. Deletions cut 0 bases from V and 11 bases from J, with 15 bases between. The CDR3 loop spans 14 amino acids. CDR3 in amino acids: CATSDLWLTGGAFF. CDR3 DNA: TGTGCCACCAGTGATTTGTGGCTCACCGGGGGGGCTTTCTTT.

The J gene is TRBJ1-3, the V gene TRBV9, with 7 bases lining up with TRBD1. Germline CDR1 and CDR2: SGDLS and YYNGEE. CDR3 size: 14 residues. V lost 4 bases and J lost 0; bases outside the gene matches: 1. The CDR3 sequence: CASSYRGSGNTIYF. The CDR3 DNA is TGTGCCAGCAGCTACAGGGGCTCTGGAAACACCATATATTTT.

This clone was recorded only once. The rearrangement uses TRBV19 and TRBJ2-1; 8 bases match TRBD2. This CDR3 has 16 amino acids. The ends lost 4 bases at V and 0 bases at J; junction bases unmatched: 5. Germline V gene lookup returns CDR1 LNHDA and CDR2 SQIVND (reference sequence). The CDR3 region has the DNA TGTGCCAGTAGTAGGGCGCGGGGGGTCTCCTACAATGAGCAGTTCTTC. This codes for CASSRARGVSYNEQFF.

For the CDR3, the DNA is TGTGCCAGCCTGCGGGCAGGGGGCTATTCCGGGGAGCTGTTTTTT. Protein sequence: CASLRAGGYSGELFF. The chain recombines TRBV27 with TRBJ2-2, with 8 bases identical to TRBD1. Germline values: CDR1 MNHEY, CDR2 SMNVEV (reference sequence). The CDR3 covers 15 residues. The V segment lost 8 bases and the J segment 6 bases; nucleotides outside the gene matches: 11.

The chain's CDR3 is CASSLGDNLSSGNTIYF. The CDR3 DNA follows: TGCGCCAGCAGCTTGGGGGACAACCTCTCCTCTGGAAACACCATATATTTT. The rearrangement links TRBV5-1 to TRBJ1-3; a weak D match, TRBD1 (6 bases). The V gene lost 0 bases and the J gene lost 0 bases, with 13 bases spanning the gap. The CDR3 spans 17 residues. Looked up from germline, CDR1 is SGHRS and CDR2 is YFSETQ.

This clone was seen a few times. V is TRBV5-3 and J is TRBJ1-1; 9 nucleotides align to TRBD1. TRBV5-3 qualifies as an ORF whose function is uncertain. V shed 3 bases and J 0 bases; nucleotides not matched to a gene: 9. CDR3 length: 17 amino acids. In DNA, the CDR3 is TGTGCCAGAAGCTCAACAGGGGGCCCCTCCATGAACACTGAAGCTTTCTTT. This sequence encodes CARSSTGGPSMNTEAFF.

This chain uses TRBV28 with TRBJ1-5; D call uncertain. The CDR3 has 12 residues. Germline CDR1 reads MDHEN; CDR2 reads SYDVKM. The ends were cut back, 6 bases at V and 6 bases at J, with 9 bases in the middle. This CDR3 reads CASRSGFQPQHF. The CDR3 bases are TGTGCCAGCAGATCAGGATTTCAGCCCCAGCATTTT.

V and J are TRBV5-1 and TRBJ1-5; D is uncertain. The CDR3 loop spans 15 amino acids. Germline V CDR1 and CDR2: SGHRS, YFSETQ. V lost 0 bases to trimming and J lost 0 bases, with 7 bases between them. The CDR3 nucleotides are TGCGCCAGCAGCTTGGGAGAAAATAGCAATCAGCCCCAGCATTTT. It specifies CASSLGENSNQPQHF.

In this sample, this clone turned up once. V usage is TRBV10-3 and J usage is TRBJ1-5, with 7 positions matching TRBD1. V gave up 3 bases and J gave up 6 bases; unmatched junction bases: 11. Germline V gene sequence: CDR1 ENHRY, CDR2 SYGVKD. The CDR3 loop spans 16 amino acids. CDR3 DNA sequence: TGTGCCATCAGTGACCCCCGACAGGGCGGAGCTCAGCCCCAGCATTTT. This gives the protein CAISDPRQGGAQPQHF.

The chain uses TRBV5-1 and TRBJ2-3; 8 positions agree with TRBD2. The CDR3 length is 14 residues. With V trimmed by 3 bases and J by 5 bases, 5 bases remained unmatched. Germline CDR1 SGHRS, CDR2 YFSETQ. The CDR3 DNA reads as TGCGCCAGCAGCTCGGGAGGGCGGGTAGATACGCAGTATTTT. Translated: CASSSGGRVDTQYF.

V and J are TRBV5-1 and TRBJ2-7; 10 nucleotides align to TRBD1. The CDR3 covers 15 residues. The germline V gene has CDR1 SGHRS and CDR2 YFSETQ. The J segment lost 5 bases and the V segment lost 5 bases, leaving 10 bases of the junction unmatched. The CDR3 loop is CASSHSGDRGHEQYF. CDR3 nucleotides: TGCGCCAGCAGTCACTCAGGGGACAGGGGCCACGAGCAGTACTTC.

V and J are TRBV7-2 and TRBJ1-6; TRBD1 matches 8 bases. This CDR3 comprises 14 residues. V shed 6 bases, J shed 7 bases, and the junction held 5 bases outside the gene matches. In germline, CDR1 is SGHTA, CDR2 FQGNSA. CDR3 bases: TGTGCCAGCAGTGAGGGACAGGAAAATTCACCCCTCCACTTT. Encoded protein: CASSEGQENSPLHF.

The chain carries TRBV10-3 and TRBJ1-1, with D perhaps matching TRBD1 (5 bases). V was cut by 5 bases and J by 1 base, with 14 bases left in between. CDR3 length: 15 amino acids. The germline V gene has CDR1 ENHRY and CDR2 SYGVKD. DNA for the CDR3: TGTGCCATCAGTACTACCGACAGCCCGAACACTGAAGCTTTCTTT. Its protein product is CAISTTDSPNTEAFF.

This chain uses TRBV19 with TRBJ2-7, with TRBD2 matching 7 bases. After removal of 4 bases from V and 2 bases from J, the junction contained 8 bases not matched to a gene. In germline, CDR1 is LNHDA, CDR2 SQIVND (reference sequence). The length of the CDR3 is 15 residues. CDR3 amino acids: CASSTQLALPYEQYF. For the CDR3, the DNA is TGTGCCAGTAGTACCCAACTAGCGTTACCCTACGAGCAGTACTTC.

The V and J genes are TRBV7-8 and TRBJ2-5, with 9 positions matching TRBD1. This CDR3 comprises 16 residues. In germline, CDR1 is SGHVS, CDR2 FQNEAQ. The V segment lost 5 bases and the J segment 4 bases; nucleotides outside the gene matches: 11. Here the CDR3 DNA reads TGTGCCAGCAGCGTTACGGACAGGGGCTACTTAGAGACCCAGTACTTC. Its translation: CASSVTDRGYLETQYF.

This clone appeared once. The V and J genes are TRBV9 and TRBJ1-1; unclear D gene. V dropped 0 bases and J dropped 7 bases, with 16 bases sitting between them. The germline gives CDR1 SGDLS, CDR2 YYNGEE. The CDR3 has 15 residues. The CDR3 sequence: CASSVEGGGWDEAFF. The CDR3 DNA reads TGTGCCAGCAGCGTAGAAGGAGGCGGGTGGGATGAAGCTTTCTTT.

This chain uses TRBV30 with TRBJ1-2; 7 bases are a match to TRBD1. The CDR3 is 17 amino acids. The V gene's germline CDR1 is GTSNPN and CDR2 SVGIG (reference sequence). V was pared by 3 bases and J by 8 bases, with 21 bases of the junction left unmatched. In DNA form, the CDR3 reads TGTGCCTGGAGCCTTTTAGGACAGGCCCACCGAGGAGAAGGCTACACCTTC. Its translation: CAWSLLGQAHRGEGYTF.

The chain links TRBV3-1 (or the pseudogene TRBV3-2) to TRBJ2-1, with D maybe TRBD2 (5 bases). Trimming left V 2 bases short and J 10 bases short, with 15 bases between. The CDR3 totals 14 residues. CDR1 is LGHDT and CDR2 is YNNKEL in the germline V gene (reference sequence). The CDR3 nucleotides read TGTGCCAGCAGCCAACTGGCGCTAGCTCGGGAGCAGTTCTTC. This translates into CASSQLALAREQFF.

V gene TRBV27 combines with J gene TRBJ1-2; 8 positions match TRBD1. The V and J ends lost 3 bases and 2 bases, in that order; junction bases with no gene match: 2. CDR1 and CDR2 (germline): MNHEY, SMNVEV (reference sequence). There are 14 residues in the CDR3. CDR3 region: CASSFAGGNYGYTF. Written as DNA, the CDR3 is TGTGCCAGCAGTTTTGCAGGGGGCAACTATGGCTACACCTTC.